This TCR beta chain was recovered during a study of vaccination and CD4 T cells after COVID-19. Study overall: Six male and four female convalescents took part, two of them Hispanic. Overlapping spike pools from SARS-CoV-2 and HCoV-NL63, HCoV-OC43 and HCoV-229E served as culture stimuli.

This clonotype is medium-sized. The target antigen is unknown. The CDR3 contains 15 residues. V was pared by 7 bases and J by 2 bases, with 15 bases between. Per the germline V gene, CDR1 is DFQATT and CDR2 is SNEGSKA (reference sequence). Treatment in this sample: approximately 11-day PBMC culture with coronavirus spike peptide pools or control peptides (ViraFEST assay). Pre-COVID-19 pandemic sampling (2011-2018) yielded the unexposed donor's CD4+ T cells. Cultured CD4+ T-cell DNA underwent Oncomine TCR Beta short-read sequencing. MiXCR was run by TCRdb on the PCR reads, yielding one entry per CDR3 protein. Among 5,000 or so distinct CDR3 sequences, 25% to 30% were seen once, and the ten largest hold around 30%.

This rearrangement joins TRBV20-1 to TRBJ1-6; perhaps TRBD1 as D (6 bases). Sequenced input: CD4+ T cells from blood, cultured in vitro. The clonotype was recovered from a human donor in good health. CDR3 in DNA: TGCAGTGTCCCGAGGGGGGGGCCCTATAATTCACCCCTCCACTTT. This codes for CSVPRGGPYNSPLHF.